This record covers a single T cell receptor beta chain. This receptor's antigen is unknown. No qualities accompany the bases; no much larger clone lies one base away. The data derive from a study of shared clonotypes between healthy human individuals (dated by TCRdb to between 2020 and 2021). Study-level background: The cohort comprised a couple of women and a few men aged 18 to 49 years. Per donor, three plates each were used for CD4 naive and CD4 memory, two for CD8 naive, and one for CD8 memory. To estimate repertoire size and how much clonotypes are shared between individuals, the study performed deep sequencing of blood TCR repertoires from roughly five healthy adults. To increase sequencing depth and limit assay-specific biases, different laboratories used diverse techniques to prepare libraries and sequence TCR repertoires. Per donor, leukapheresis produced somewhere between about 0.8 and 9 billion PBMCs.

The donors were healthy, HIV-negative adults who had no recently reported acute infections or vaccinations. Every donor was a Caucasian adult residing in Nashville, Tennessee, USA. Magnetic negative selection was used to enrich CD4+ T cells, after which naive cells were positively selected on CD45RA and the negative fraction became the memory subset. After blood collection by leukapheresis, PBMCs were isolated using Ficoll-Histopaque density gradient centrifugation and then cryopreserved in the vapor phase of liquid nitrogen. Analytical flow cytometry was used to check the purity and quantity of every magnetically sorted T cell population. Genomic DNA was isolated from each sorted fraction and quantified by UV absorbance on a Nanodrop 2000c. From its cysteine to its phenylalanine, the CDR3 spans 14 amino acids. CDR3 DNA only is kept here, 42 bases in frame from base 1. CDR1 and CDR2 are read off the germline V gene (reference sequence) as MNHEY and SMNVEV. V drops 8 bases and J drops 8 bases, leaving 21 bases in between.

General study outcomes and caveats: Sampling was limited to blood, and TCR repertoires in tissue likely differ from TCR repertoires in blood. Across a few donors, about 5% of naive CD4, 3.5% of naive CD8, roughly 2.3% of memory CD4, and 0.3% to 0.45% of memory CD8 clonotypes were shared. Estimated clonotype richness was generally larger for naive than for memory subsets. Because the study included only a small number of donors, the genetic and exposure-history diversity represented was limited. Compared with non-shared clonotypes, clonotypes shared by all four sorted-subset donors had higher generation probabilities. Even with the large sequencing depth, rarefaction of the sorted-subset datasets indicated that sequencing was incomplete. Pairwise subsampling led to the expectation that sequencing depth would affect the degree of clonotype sharing among donors.

Using the deep immunoSEQ assay, multiplex PCR amplified TCR CDR3 regions from genomic DNA. Extracted genomic DNA from each cell subset was distributed evenly across all wells of several immunoSEQ 96-well plates, and each plate was treated as a replicate. Each replicate PCR for sorted subsets received around 0.2 ug genomic DNA, equal to 28,000 or so T cell genomes. Purified libraries were measured with a Qubit 3.0 fluorometer, size-checked on a Bioanalyzer 2100, and measured again with the KAPA Library Quantification kit. Every immunoSEQ 96-well plate was sequenced on a separate single-read 150-cycle Illumina NextSeq 550 flow cell. Per the original workflow: Because only junctional sequences without quality scores were contained in the immunoSEQ output, filtering matching that applied to full-length reads could not be performed. To assign V/J genes and CDR3, sequences were annotated using PyIR, a Python wrapper for IgBLAST v1.9, with IMGT germline references. Reads with weak V/J assignments (E-value above 1e-6), missing CDR3, stop codons, out-of-frame junctions, or ambiguous translated residues were removed. V3J clonotypes were defined as sequences sharing an identical inferred V gene, J gene, and CDR3 amino acid sequence. Percentage overlap between repertoires was computed as shared unique clonotypes divided by the size of the smaller repertoire. Repertoire richness was assessed with RTK rarefaction, the Chao1 estimator, and Recon v2.1 estimates of unobserved clonotypes. Generation probabilities were computed with OLGA for all TCRbeta clonotypes obtained by the gDNA method from a few donors. TCRdb mirrors the immuneACCESS table, restricted to in-frame sequences. Some clones are absent from its copies; in checked studies, under half trace to an unresolved V gene, and the reason for the others is unknown. The V and J calls and clone size were taken over from that table, and D and trimming were inferred from the DNA. The sample table lists hundreds of thousands of clones, 72% of them with a count of one. Clones ranked in the top ten supply around 2% of the sample.

The sequenced sample was memory CD4+ T cells sorted from blood. The meaning of the sample's cell subset or site label: CD45RA-negative fraction. The V gene is TRBV27 and the J gene is TRBJ1-2; the D gene is perhaps TRBD1, on 5 matching bases. The receptor comes from a woman younger than 45 in good health. DNA sequence: TGTGCCAGCTCCCAGGGCAGGCTGGATAGGGGCTACACCTTC. Its protein product is CASSQGRLDRGYTF.